The source of this T cell receptor (beta chain) is a study of T cell changes during pregnancy in multiple sclerosis. Using immunoSEQ multiplex PCR, the repertoire was profiled, and TCRdb retains in-frame clones only, with some absent. The sample includes about 80,000 clones, 92% of them seen just once. CDR1 MGHRA and CDR2 YSYEKL come from the germline V gene. The J segment lost 9 bases and the V segment lost 1 base, leaving 3 bases of the junction unmatched. CDR3 size: 13 residues. The V and J genes are TRBV4-1 and TRBJ2-1; 7 bases fit TRBD1. This specimen consisted of peripheral blood, obtained before pregnancy. The sequence came from a female donor with multiple sclerosis, enrolled in a pregnancy study. For the CDR3, the DNA is TGCGCCAGCAGCCAAGTAGGGGGCGGTGAGCAGTTCTTC. Its translation is CASSQVGGGEQFF.